These 23 T cell receptor beta chains came from one sample sequenced in a study of T cell repertoires in cytomegalovirus infection. TCRdb reanalysed the reads using MiXCR and keeps one entry per CDR3 protein. The repertoire consists of 250,000 to 300,000 distinct CDR3 sequences, with 22% occurring once and the leading ten covering roughly a fifth. No antigens are known for them. The sequencing here drew on cultured PBMCs, taken from culture after CMV antigen stimulation. Receptors originate from a human donor in good health (CMV status not recorded). Some clones in this sample may be carry-over from other donors' samples.

The chain recombines TRBV18 with TRBJ2-6; no definite D call. This CDR3 has 12 amino acids. Germline V gene sequence: CDR1 KGHSH, CDR2 LQKENI. V lost 5 bases, J lost 2 bases, and 1 base lay in between. The CDR3 loop reads CASSTGANVLTF. CDR3 sequence (DNA): TGTGCCAGCTCAACTGGGGCCAACGTCCTGACTTTC.

This chain uses TRBV19 with TRBJ2-7, with D perhaps TRBD2 (5 bases). V was cut by 2 bases and J by 3 bases, with 11 bases left in between. The CDR3 has 14 residues. The germline V gene has CDR1 LNHDA and CDR2 SQIVND (reference sequence). The CDR3 loop is CASSIWFGVYEQYF. CDR3 coding DNA: TGTGCCAGTAGTATATGGTTCGGGGTCTACGAGCAGTACTTC. The variable domain in full, with the rest retrieved from reference TRBV19 and TRBJ2-7, is DGGITQSPKYLFRKEGQNVTLSCEQNLNHDAMYWYRQDPGQGLRLIYYSQIVNDFQKGDIAEGYSVSREKKESFPLTVTSAQKNPTAFYLCASSIWFGVYEQYFGPGTRLTVT.

The DNA for the CDR3 is TGTGCCAGCAGCTCCCAACTAGCGGGAGGGGGGAATGAGCAGTTCTTC. Translation gives CASSSQLAGGGNEQFF. The gene calls are TRBV6-5 and TRBJ2-1; 13 positions agree with TRBD2. Germline V gene sequence: CDR1 MNHEY, CDR2 SVGAGI. V shed 6 bases, J shed 7 bases, and the junction held 9 bases outside the gene matches. This CDR3 is 16 amino acids long.

V usage is TRBV12-3 or TRBV12-4 and J usage is TRBJ1-2; a weak D match, TRBD1 (6 bases). V lost 10 bases and J lost 8, with 14 bases in between. The CDR3 length is 11 residues. DNA of the CDR3: TGTGCCACCAATCCACAGGGCGGCTACACCTTC. It yields the protein CATNPQGGYTF.

This clonotype came up a few times. The chain joins TRBV6-5 to TRBJ1-2, with D perhaps TRBD1 (6 bases). Looked up from germline, CDR1 is MNHEY and CDR2 is SVGAGI. Trimming shortened V by 4 bases and J by 4 bases, and 10 bases separated the two germline ends. The CDR3 is 13 amino acids. The chain's CDR3 is CASSFTGSYGYTF. Written as DNA, the CDR3 is TGTGCCAGCAGTTTCACAGGGTCCTATGGCTACACCTTC.

This clonotype appeared a few times. The chain recombines TRBV12-3 or TRBV12-4 with TRBJ2-7; D uncertain. The length of the CDR3 is 15 residues. Trimming cost V 1 base and J 4 bases, with 14 bases left between them. CDR3: CASSLDPPDRYEQYF. In DNA, the CDR3 is TGTGCCAGCAGTTTAGACCCCCCGGACCGGTACGAGCAGTACTTC.

This clonotype was counted a few times. J is TRBJ2-1 and V is TRBV18, with 11 bases fitting TRBD1. J gave up 3 bases and V 4 bases, and 8 bases lay outside the gene matches. The germline gives CDR1 KGHSH, CDR2 LQKENI. The CDR3 consists of 17 residues. This chain's CDR3 is CASSLRDRGYGYNEQFF. CDR3 DNA: TGTGCCAGCTCACTTCGGGACAGGGGGTATGGCTACAATGAGCAGTTCTTC.

At least ten counts were recorded for this clonotype. The chain carries TRBV19 and TRBJ1-5; 7 nucleotides match TRBD1. CDR3 size: 14 residues. Trimming removed 6 bases from V and 2 bases from J; junction bases left unmatched: 4. Germline V gives CDR1 LNHDA, CDR2 SQIVND (reference sequence). CDR3 amino acids: CASRSGQGNQPQHF. CDR3 in DNA: TGTGCCAGTAGGAGCGGACAGGGCAATCAGCCCCAGCATTTT.

This clonotype came up a few times. The V and J genes are TRBV5-6 and TRBJ2-2, with 7 nucleotides matching TRBD1. The CDR3 consists of 15 residues. Germline V gene sequence: CDR1 SGHDT, CDR2 YYEEEE. Trimming removed 3 bases from V and 2 bases from J; junction bases left unmatched: 4. CDR3 nucleotides: TGTGCCAGCAGCTCTGACAGGGTAAACACCGGGGAGCTGTTTTTT. This gives the protein CASSSDRVNTGELFF.

The rearrangement uses TRBV19 and TRBJ1-5; D perhaps matches TRBD1 (5 bases). CDR1 and CDR2 from the germline V gene are LNHDA and SQIVND (reference sequence). The V gene lost 7 bases and the J gene lost 5 bases, with 18 bases spanning the gap. CDR3 size: 15 residues. In DNA, the CDR3 is TGTGCCAGTAAGGCCCAGGGAGGGATGGATCAGCCCCAGCATTTT. Translation gives CASKAQGGMDQPQHF.

The genes are TRBV7-9 and TRBJ1-5; D gene uncertain. The V and J ends lost 1 base and 5 bases respectively, with 12 bases between them. Germline V lookup: CDR1 SEHNR, CDR2 FQNEAQ (reference sequence). This CDR3 region has 15 residues. The CDR3 DNA follows: TGTGCCAGCAGCTTAGGGGTCGGCAGTCATCAGCCCCAGCATTTT. Residues: CASSLGVGSHQPQHF.

This clonotype turned up a few times. The genes are TRBV6-2 or TRBV6-3 and TRBJ1-1; D might be TRBD1 (5 bases). CDR1 is MNHEY, CDR2 SVGEGT, per germline. The CDR3 spans 14 residues. The V and J ends lost 7 bases and 5 bases respectively, with 17 bases between them. CDR3 in amino acids: CASILGGSRTEAFF. The DNA for the CDR3 is TGTGCCAGCATACTCGGGGGTAGTCGGACTGAAGCTTTCTTT.

This clonotype was recorded many times. The rearrangement joins TRBV7-3 to TRBJ2-6; D is possibly TRBD1 (5 bases). Trimming took off 5 bases at V and 2 bases at J, with 10 bases between the two ends. Germline CDR1 SGHTA, CDR2 FQGTGA. The CDR3 runs to 15 residues. DNA of the CDR3: TGTGCCAGCAGCCCAGGGTTTGCTGGGGCCAACGTCCTGACTTTC. Translation: CASSPGFAGANVLTF.

This clonotype was seen ten or more times. V and J are TRBV12-3 or TRBV12-4 and TRBJ2-1; TRBD1 agrees at 7 bases. There are 12 residues in the CDR3. Trimming took 5 bases from V and 7 from J; bases not matched to a gene: 2. The CDR3 is CASSRQGNEQFF. CDR3 DNA: TGTGCCAGCAGTCGACAGGGTAATGAGCAGTTCTTC.

This rearrangement joins TRBV2 to TRBJ1-5; D call uncertain. The V and J ends lost 6 bases and 7 bases respectively, with 16 bases between them. The V gene's germline CDR1 is SNHLY and CDR2 FYNNEI. This CDR3 region has 14 residues. DNA for the CDR3: TGTGCCAGCAGCGAGGCCACGGGTGAACAGCCCCAGCATTTT. It yields the protein CASSEATGEQPQHF. Using reference TRBV2 and TRBJ1-5 for the parts outside the CDR3, the full variable domain is EPEVTQTPSHQVTQMGQEVILRCVPISNHLYFYWYRQILGQKVEFLVSFYNNEISEKSEIFDDQFSVERPDGSNFTLKIRSTKLEDSAMYFCASSEATGEQPQHFGDGTRLSIL.

This clonotype was counted many times. The chain has TRBV6-1 and TRBJ2-3, with 12 bases lining up with TRBD2. CDR1 and CDR2 from the germline V gene are MNHNS and SASEGT. This CDR3 region has 17 residues. V lost 5 bases and J lost 4; bases outside the gene matches: 10. The chain's CDR3 is CASSSPSGRGEADTQYF. CDR3 DNA: TGTGCCAGCAGTTCCCCTAGCGGGAGGGGGGAGGCAGATACGCAGTATTTT.

Many counts were recorded for this clonotype. The chain couples TRBV7-2 to TRBJ2-4; 9 bases match TRBD1. CDR1 and CDR2 from the germline V gene are SGHTA and FQGNSA. The CDR3 length is 18 residues. J lost 1 base, V lost 5 bases, and 12 bases had no gene match. As DNA, the CDR3 is TGTGCCAGCAGCCACGAACAGGGGGCGTGGGAGGCCAAAAACATTCAGTACTTC. Encoded protein: CASSHEQGAWEAKNIQYF.

This clonotype occurred a few times. V and J are TRBV12-3 or TRBV12-4 and TRBJ1-2; D not certain. V was cut by 6 bases and J by 0 bases, with 14 bases left in between. The CDR3 is made up of 15 amino acids. DNA of the CDR3: TGTGCCAGCAGGACGGTCGGGTTAGCTAACTATGGCTACACCTTC. It encodes CASRTVGLANYGYTF.

The rearrangement uses TRBV9 and TRBJ1-2; D possibly corresponds to TRBD1 (5 bases). Deletions cut 4 bases from V and 6 bases from J, with 10 bases between. This CDR3 is built from 12 residues. Germline V gene lookup returns CDR1 SGDLS and CDR2 YYNGEE. In DNA, the CDR3 is TGTGCCAGCAGCACCAGGGTTCATGGCTACACCTTC. Amino acids: CASSTRVHGYTF.

This clonotype was detected only a few times. The chain couples TRBV6-1 to TRBJ1-1; TRBD1 might be the D (5 bases). Trimming stripped 6 bases from V and 13 bases from J, with 15 bases between. CDR1 MNHNS and CDR2 SASEGT come from the germline V gene. This CDR3 comprises 11 residues. CDR3 sequence: CASSRDLIYFF. DNA for the CDR3: TGTGCCAGCAGCCGGGACCTCATATATTTCTTT.

This clonotype has only a few counts. The chain uses TRBV28 and TRBJ1-5, with D possibly TRBD1 on 5 matching bases. Trimming left V 3 bases short and J 8 bases short, with 20 bases between. The CDR3 is 16 amino acids. Germline CDR1 reads MDHEN; CDR2 reads SYDVKM. The CDR3 coding sequence is TGTGCCAGCAGTTTTGGGGACTGGGATCTCGATGAGCCCCAGCATTTT. The encoded protein is CASSFGDWDLDEPQHF.

The chain links TRBV6-2 or TRBV6-3 to TRBJ2-3, with 7 positions matching TRBD2. This CDR3 has 15 residues. CDR1 and CDR2 from the germline V gene are MNHEY and SVGEGT. The V segment lost 2 bases and the J segment 2 bases; nucleotides outside the gene matches: 4. CDR3 nucleotides: TGTGCCAGCAGTTACGCGGGAGCGACCACAGATACGCAGTATTTT. Translating it yields CASSYAGATTDTQYF.

CDR3 DNA sequence: TGTGCCAGCAGGATGACAGGGAGCACAGATACGCAGTATTTT. It translates to CASRMTGSTDTQYF. This rearrangement joins TRBV6-1 to TRBJ2-3; 7 bases align to TRBD1. The CDR3 runs 14 residues. From germline, CDR1 is MNHNS and CDR2 SASEGT. V shed 6 bases and J 0 bases; nucleotides not matched to a gene: 3.